This TCR beta chain came from a study of cytomegalovirus exposure and HLA in healthy donors. General study findings and limits: TRBV6-2, TRBV6-3 and some other V segments were excluded as indistinguishable.

Concerning this clone itself: The antigen is unknown.

The CDR3 consists of 13 residues. CDR1 MDHEN and CDR2 SYDVKM come from the germline V gene. Trimming left V 4 bases short and J 0 bases short, with 6 bases between. The primer mix had 60 Vbeta and 13 Jbeta primers. Method: immunoSEQ multiplex PCR; TCRdb's copy keeps in-frame clones and lacks some. The sample carries about 82,000 clones, around 70% recorded once. The TCR sequence derives from a woman aged 45-60 years in good health and CMV-seropositive. Sequenced: PBMCs. The chain combines TRBV28 with TRBJ1-1; D gene ambiguous. CDR3 sequence reads: CASSSGMNTEAFF. CDR3 nucleotides: TGTGCCAGCAGTTCAGGTATGAACACTGAAGCTTTCTTT.